This T cell receptor (beta chain) was recorded in a study of cytomegalovirus exposure and HLA in healthy donors. Looking at the study overall: Membership in the Caucasian-associated ancestry cluster was found for 81% of approximately 400 genotyped donors.

The CDR3 is 16 residues long. The germline V gene encodes CDR1 SGHDT and CDR2 YYEEEE. Trimming took 4 bases from V and 7 from J; bases not matched to a gene: 8. Study-wide points: Using a false discovery rate of 0.05, a later analysis showed that approximately 16,000 TCR beta sequences were associated with HLA alleles. Per published reports, the classifier diagnosed cytomegalovirus status with high specificity and sensitivity. As a later analysis revealed, most CMV-associated TCR beta chains appeared HLA-restricted.

With regard to this clone: The antigen remains unidentified.

The PCR employed 60 Vbeta primers together with 13 Jbeta primers. Data came from immunoSEQ multiplex PCR; TCRdb stores just in-frame clones and leaves some out. In the table there are about 110,000 clones, over 60% of which are singletons. The sequencing sample was made of PBMCs. The clonotype was recovered from a man aged 35 to 55 in good health and CMV-seropositive. The chain is built from TRBV5-6 and TRBJ2-1; the match to TRBD2 covers 13 bases. The CDR3 spells CASSRTGTSGINEQFF. The CDR3 DNA is TGTGCCAGCAGCCGGACCGGGACTAGCGGGATAAATGAGCAGTTCTTC.